This T cell receptor beta chain is from a study of CD8+ T cells in alopecia areata. On the study more broadly: Administration of oral tofacitinib to treated patients was at 5 to 10 mg twice daily. General observations from the study: More clonal than normal scalp was lesional scalp, particularly alopecia totalis/universalis. Besides other cells, scalp samples also yield sequences of resident alphabeta T cells from normal skin.

Turning to this clone: Its antigen remains unknown.

Following extraction, RNA underwent reverse transcription to cDNA, which served as the sequencing template. The method was immunoSEQ multiplex PCR; TCRdb's version includes in-frame clones alone and lacks a portion of them. This sample has 130,000 to 150,000 clones, with approximately 51% found just once. This TCR was recovered from a human donor with alopecia areata. The sample here was CD4+ T cells sorted from blood, taken at week 0.

The CDR3 bases are TGTGCCAGCAGCCTCGGGACTAGCGGTACCTACGAGCAGTACTTC. Its protein product is CASSLGTSGTYEQYF. The rearrangement links TRBV7-2 to TRBJ2-7; 11 bases align to TRBD2. J gave up 2 bases and V 5 bases, and 5 bases lay outside the gene matches. The germline V gene has CDR1 SGHTA and CDR2 FQGNSA. This CDR3 has 15 residues.